This TCR beta chain is drawn from a study of shared clonotypes between healthy human individuals. Across the study: With ages of 18 to 49, the donors were a couple of women and three men.

In the case of this clone: The antigen remains unidentified.

Cells designated naive CD8 were CD45RO-negative and were positively selected for CCR7, with terminally differentiated effector memory CD45RA+ cells excluded. Only in-frame clones appear in the TCRdb table, and some are missing; sequencing was by immunoSEQ multiplex PCR. The repertoire holds around 2,000,000 clones, with about 95% as singletons. Germline assignment: CDR1 MDHEN and CDR2 SYDVKM. V shed 5 bases, J shed 3 bases, and the junction held 7 bases outside the gene matches. The CDR3 spans 15 residues. Study-wide results and caveats: Naive CD4 clonotypes overlapped across several donors at approximately 5%.

The sequence came from a man younger than 35 in good health. The sequencing input was naive CD8+ T cells sorted from blood. This sequence joins TRBV28 and TRBJ1-1; 9 bases agree with TRBD1. CDR3 in DNA: TGTGCCAGCAGTCCCCGACAGGGGGGGCACACTGAAGCTTTCTTT. Translation: CASSPRQGGHTEAFF.